This TCR beta chain was profiled in a study of T cell clonotyping in hematopoietic cell transplantation. Findings of the study overall: CD4 and CD8 repertoire contributions could not be separated without sorting.

TCRdb's copy holds only in-frame clones and misses some; the assay was immunoSEQ multiplex PCR. Of roughly 16,000 clones listed, 92% were seen once; the top ten hold approximately 5.3%. A note on this clone: Its target is unknown.

Germline CDR1 reads MDHEN; CDR2 reads SYDVKM. Trimming pared 2 bases from V and 1 base from J, leaving 3 bases between. There are 14 residues in the CDR3. The material sequenced was peripheral blood mononuclear cells. The chain uses TRBV28 and TRBJ2-6, with D unresolved. This TCR derives from a man aged 35 to 55 in good health. Some clones in this sample may be carry-over from other donors' samples. The CDR3 sequence: CASSLISGANVLTF. The CDR3 nucleotides are TGTGCCAGCAGTTTAATATCTGGGGCCAACGTCCTGACTTTC.